This T cell receptor (beta chain) was documented in a study of shared clonotypes between healthy human individuals. CD4+ cells underwent separation, giving CD45RA+ naive and CD45RA-negative memory subsets. The CDR3 is 16 amino acids. Germline CDR1 is SGHDT and CDR2 is YYEEEE. V was cut by 3 bases and J by 0 bases, with 15 bases left in between. This clone was recorded once. Its antigen is as yet unknown. Study-level points and caveats: Donor scarcity curtailed the genetic and exposure-history diversity represented herein. Rarefaction showed sorted-subset sequencing was incomplete despite large depth. Sharing across four donors was highest in naive CD4 (around 5%) and lowest in memory CD8 (roughly 0.4%).

The repertoire was sequenced with immunoSEQ multiplex PCR; TCRdb's copy has only in-frame clones and lacks some. Among approximately 2.5 million clones, around nine tenths were seen once, and the ten largest hold about 0.13%. Sequenced: naive CD4+ T cells sorted from blood. Subset denoted: CD45RA+ positively selected. The receptor's source is a young man in good health. The chain has TRBV5-6 and TRBJ1-2; D is unclear. CDR3 DNA: TGTGCCAGCAGCTCCGGCGCGCGGTCTTCTAACTATGGCTACACCTTC. This sequence encodes CASSSGARSSNYGYTF.